This TCR beta chain was profiled in a study of blood T cells in healthy people across ages. The CDR3 has 15 amino acids. The V and J ends lost 4 bases and 2 bases respectively, with 17 bases between them. Germline CDR1 is SQVTM and CDR2 is ANQGSEA. A sample-barcoded 5' primer and a J-beta primer mix were used in a second PCR of about 6 to 12 cycles. Every molecule of cDNA carried a tag from a template-switch adaptor with 12 random nucleotides. TCRdb independently ran MiXCR on the 5' RACE reads; one entry per CDR3 protein. The data hold 1.8 million or so distinct CDR3 sequences, with 39% observed a single time.

The receptor was derived from a human donor in good health. Sequencing was done on a sample of blood. The gene calls are TRBV29-1 and TRBJ1-2, with a weak D call TRBD1 (5 bases). The CDR3: CSVGPRGTSNYGYTF. Written as DNA, the CDR3 is TGCAGCGTTGGGCCGAGGGGCACCTCAAACTATGGCTACACCTTC.